This TCR beta chain was documented in a study of identical twins. General study results and limits: Abundant beta clonotypes from cord blood had fewer insertions, unlike memory repertoires, which showed none.

A universal primer site came from template switching; cDNA carried unique molecular identifiers. Each CDR3 protein gets one entry after TCRdb re-called the 5' RACE reads with MiXCR. The table has 200,000 to 250,000 distinct CDR3 sequences, 7.5% seen once. This clonotype was counted many times. Its antigen is unidentified. The CDR3 covers 13 residues. The junction had 4 bases not matched to a gene; V was cut back by 8 bases and J by 3 bases. These same records also appear under a second study, on yellow fever vaccine responses in identical twins.

Sequenced sample: CD8+ T cells sorted from blood. The clonotype comes from a woman between 18 and 29 years old in good health. The rearrangement links TRBV12-3 or TRBV12-4 to TRBJ1-2; 9 nucleotides line up with TRBD1. CDR3 amino acids: CASQGDRDYGYTF. The CDR3 coding sequence is TGTGCCAGCCAGGGGGACAGGGACTATGGCTACACCTTC.